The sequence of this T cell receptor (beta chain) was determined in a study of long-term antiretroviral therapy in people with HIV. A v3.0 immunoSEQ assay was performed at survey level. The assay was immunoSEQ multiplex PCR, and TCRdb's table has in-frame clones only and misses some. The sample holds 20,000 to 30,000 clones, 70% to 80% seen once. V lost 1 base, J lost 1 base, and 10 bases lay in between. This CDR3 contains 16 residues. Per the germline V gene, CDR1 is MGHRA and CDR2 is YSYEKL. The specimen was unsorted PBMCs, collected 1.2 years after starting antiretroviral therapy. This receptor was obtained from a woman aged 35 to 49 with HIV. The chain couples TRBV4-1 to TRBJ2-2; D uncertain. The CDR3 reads CASSQVVTQNTGELFF. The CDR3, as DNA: TGCGCCAGCAGCCAAGTGGTCACCCAGAACACCGGGGAGCTGTTTTTT.